The 19 T cell receptor beta chains presented below share a single source sample, sequenced in a study of T cells after posttransplantation cyclophosphamide. Only in-frame clones appear in the TCRdb table, and some are missing; sequencing was by immunoSEQ multiplex PCR. The sample holds tens of thousands of clones, and no clone turns up only once. What was sequenced was PBMCs. The origin of the receptors is a man aged 40-55 years in good health, CMV-negative, and a related stem cell transplant donor.

This clone was counted at least ten times. The chain joins TRBV4-3 to TRBJ1-2; possibly TRBD1 for D (5 bases). Germline V gene data show CDR1 as LGHNA and CDR2 as YSLEER. Deletions cut 2 bases from V and 5 bases from J, with 12 bases between. The CDR3 is 14 residues long. In nucleotides, the CDR3 is TGCGCCAGCAGCCAATCTCAGGGAGGGTATGGCTACACCTTC. Its protein product is CASSQSQGGYGYTF.

The rearrangement links TRBV11-3 to TRBJ1-2, with D perhaps matching TRBD1 (5 bases). The CDR3 sequence is 18 residues long. V was cut by 0 bases and J by 5 bases, with 22 bases left in between. Looked up from germline, CDR1 is SGHNT and CDR2 is YENEEA. The CDR3 coding sequence is TGTGCCAGCAGCTTAGATCCTCGGAGGGCAGGGCGGGGGTATGGCTACACCTTC. It yields the protein CASSLDPRRAGRGYGYTF.

This clone was recorded many times. The rearrangement uses TRBV29-1 and TRBJ1-1; TRBD1 is a possible D gene (6 bases). The CDR3 has 12 amino acids. Germline V gene lookup returns CDR1 SQVTM and CDR2 ANQGSEA. Trimming took off 3 bases at V and 4 bases at J, with 9 bases between the two ends. The CDR3 sequence: CSVDRGSTEAFF. CDR3 sequence (DNA): TGCAGCGTTGACAGGGGCTCCACTGAAGCTTTCTTT.

The table lists this clone with many counts. V and J are TRBV19 and TRBJ1-1, with TRBD1 matching over 8 bases. V was clipped by 5 bases and J by 4 bases; unmatched bases: 3. The CDR3 covers 13 residues. CDR1 and CDR2 from the germline V gene are LNHDA and SQIVND (reference sequence). As DNA, the CDR3 is TGTGCCAGTAGTCCAGGGGGCGGCACTGAAGCTTTCTTT. Translating gives CASSPGGGTEAFF.

This chain links TRBV14 with TRBJ2-5, with TRBD1 as a possible D gene (5 bases). Germline V gene data show CDR1 as SGHDN and CDR2 as FVKESK. The CDR3 runs 15 residues. V lost 0 bases and J 3 bases, leaving 11 bases between the germline ends. As DNA, the CDR3 is TGTGCCAGCAGCCAAGACGAGGACAACGAAGAGACCCAGTACTTC. This encodes CASSQDEDNEETQYF.

This clone has only a few counts. The gene calls are TRBV19 and TRBJ2-1; 11 nucleotides agree with TRBD1. Germline CDR1 reads LNHDA; CDR2 reads SQIVND (reference sequence). V shed 8 bases and J 6 bases; nucleotides not matched to a gene: 9. CDR3 length equals 15 residues. CDR3 DNA: TGTGCCAGTGAGGTTTTGGGACAGGGGGTCAATGAGCAGTTCTTC. This sequence encodes CASEVLGQGVNEQFF.

This clone was detected ten times or more. This chain links TRBV2 with TRBJ2-5, with a weak D call TRBD1 (6 bases). This CDR3 comprises 13 residues. V gave up 7 bases and J gave up 5 bases, with 14 bases separating them. Germline loops: CDR1 SNHLY, CDR2 FYNNEI. The CDR3 coding sequence is TGTGCCAGCATTAGGAGCAGGGGTGAGACCCAGTACTTC. This codes for CASIRSRGETQYF. Filled out from reference TRBV2 and TRBJ2-5, the complete variable domain reads EPEVTQTPSHQVTQMGQEVILRCVPISNHLYFYWYRQILGQKVEFLVSFYNNEISEKSEIFDDQFSVERPDGSNFTLKIRSTKLEDSAMYFCASIRSRGETQYFGPGTRLLVL.

This clone was detected only a few times. V is TRBV9 and J is TRBJ2-1; TRBD1 aligns across 7 bases. V shed 3 bases, J shed 8 bases, and the junction held 8 bases outside the gene matches. The CDR3 length is 14 residues. From germline, CDR1 is SGDLS and CDR2 YYNGEE. The CDR3 DNA reads TGTGCCAGCAGCGCCCAAGGGGGCCTCGATGAGCAGTTCTTC. Encoded protein: CASSAQGGLDEQFF.

This clone was picked up many times. The rearrangement links TRBV7-2 to TRBJ1-3, with TRBD1 matching over 8 bases. CDR1 is SGHTA, CDR2 FQGNSA, per germline. V gave up 3 bases and J gave up 3 bases; unmatched junction bases: 1. The CDR3 spans 14 residues. The CDR3 protein is CASSLDRDGNTIYF. DNA of the CDR3: TGTGCCAGCAGCTTGGACAGGGATGGAAACACCATATATTTT.

This clone was recorded at least ten times. The chain joins TRBV27 to TRBJ2-3, with 9 bases aligning to TRBD2. Trimming removed 4 bases from V and 8 bases from J; junction bases left unmatched: 10. This CDR3 is 15 amino acids long. Looked up from germline, CDR1 is MNHEY and CDR2 is SMNVEV (reference sequence). CDR3 in DNA: TGTGCCAGCAGTTATAGCGGGGGACCCCTTGGTACGCAGTATTTT. Its translation is CASSYSGGPLGTQYF.

This clone was found many times. The chain links TRBV14 to TRBJ2-3, with D possibly being TRBD1 (5 bases). The CDR3 totals 13 residues. The ends were cut back, 1 base at V and 6 bases at J, with 8 bases in the middle. Germline V gives CDR1 SGHDN, CDR2 FVKESK. Here the CDR3 DNA reads TGTGCCAGCAGCCAAGTTAAGGGGGATACGCAGTATTTT. This gives the protein CASSQVKGDTQYF.

This clone occurred many times. The CDR3 here is CASSLGGANEKLFF. The DNA of the CDR3 is TGTGCCAGCAGCTTGGGGGGGGCTAATGAAAAACTGTTTTTT. The chain uses TRBV11-2 and TRBJ1-4, with TRBD1 as a possible D gene (5 bases). Trimming removed 3 bases at V and 3 bases at J, with 8 bases between. The germline V gene has CDR1 SGHAT and CDR2 FQNNGV. The CDR3 spans 14 residues.

This clone was seen only a few times. Within the sample, other DNA sequences also encode this same CDR3. The chain has TRBV4-3 and TRBJ2-1; D unresolved. The CDR3 totals 15 residues. V was trimmed by 1 base and J by 4 bases, leaving 11 bases between them. Germline values: CDR1 LGHNA, CDR2 YSLEER. DNA of the CDR3: TGCGCCAGCAGCCAAGCCGCCGACTCTTACAATGAGCAGTTCTTC. It is translated as CASSQAADSYNEQFF.

The chain is built from TRBV5-6 and TRBJ1-1, with 8 bases aligning to TRBD1. The CDR3 sequence is 14 residues long. Germline CDR1 is SGHDT and CDR2 is YYEEEE. V trimming: 4 bases; J trimming: 1 base; junction bases outside the gene matches: 3. The CDR3 nucleotides read TGTGCCAGCAGCGGGACAGGAAGGAACACTGAAGCTTTCTTT. It is translated as CASSGTGRNTEAFF. The variable domain in full, completed from reference TRBV5-6 and TRBJ1-1, reads DAGVTQSPTHLIKTRGQQVTLRCSPKSGHDTVSWYQQALGQGPQFIFQYYEEEERQRGNFPDRFSGHQFPNYSSELNVNALLLGDSALYLCASSGTGRNTEAFFGQGTRLTVV.

This clone was detected ten times or more. V gene TRBV6-1 combines with J gene TRBJ1-5; tentative D call: TRBD1 (6 bases). Trimming took off 1 base at V and 7 bases at J, with 17 bases between the two ends. The length of the CDR3 is 16 residues. CDR1 is MNHNS, CDR2 SASEGT, per germline. For the CDR3, the DNA is TGTGCCAGCAGTGAAGGACCACTGGGGGCACGGCAGCCCCAGCATTTT. Its translation: CASSEGPLGARQPQHF.

This clone was seen many times. The rearrangement joins TRBV10-1 to TRBJ2-1; TRBD2 aligns across 14 bases. The CDR3 contains 16 residues. The germline V gene has CDR1 WNHNN and CDR2 SYGVQD (reference sequence). V lost 3 bases and J lost 7; bases outside the gene matches: 5. Here the CDR3 DNA reads TGCGCCAGCAGTGATACAAGACTAGCGGGGGGGAATGAGCAGTTCTTC. Protein product: CASSDTRLAGGNEQFF.

Ten or more counts support this clone. A junction end diverges from the germline sequence, so it may reflect a read error. The gene calls are TRBV6-5 and TRBJ1-2; D unclear. CDR3 size: 13 residues. Germline CDR1 MNHEY, CDR2 SVGAGI. The CDR3 sequence is CASTPGEDYGYTF. The CDR3 coding sequence is TGTGCCAGCACCCCCGGGGAGGACTACGGCTACACCTTC.

This clone was seen repeatedly, ten times or more. The rearrangement links TRBV6-1 to TRBJ1-5, with TRBD1 matching over 7 bases. CDR1 and CDR2 (germline): MNHNS, SASEGT. The CDR3 sequence is 13 residues long. The V gene end was trimmed by 7 bases and the J gene end by 1 base; junction bases not matched to a gene: 1. The CDR3 DNA reads as TGTGCCAGCATGGGACAGAGCAATCAGCCCCAGCATTTT. Protein: CASMGQSNQPQHF.

This clone occurred many times. V usage is TRBV19 and J usage is TRBJ2-1; TRBD2 is a possible D gene (6 bases). Germline CDR1 is LNHDA and CDR2 is SQIVND (reference sequence). This CDR3 comprises 13 residues. V shed 1 base and J shed 10 bases, with 11 bases lying between them. This chain's CDR3 is CASSIGSSGEQFF. CDR3 DNA: TGTGCCAGTAGTATAGGATCCAGCGGGGAGCAGTTCTTC.